This T cell receptor beta chain emerged from a study of vaccination effects on CD4 cells after COVID-19 (dated by TCRdb to 2022 to 2024). Regarding the research as a whole: Post-vaccine samples across the study were collected a median of 72 days after the second dose, with a range of 14 to 241. SARS-CoV-2 spike-specific CD4+ TCR repertoires were compared before and after mRNA vaccination in COVID-19 convalescent patients and in infection-naive vaccine recipients. Cultures from other donors in the study were sequenced using the Oncomine TCR Beta short-read assay on an Illumina iSeq 100. Altogether, some 10 COVID-19 convalescent patients and a handful of SARS-CoV-2-naive healthy vaccine recipients made up the full study.

This clone was observed a handful of times. Its cognate antigen has yet to be identified. No base quality values were provided; no much bigger clone lies one nucleotide off. The research as a whole found: The study was limited by a small number of convalescent patients and lacked early post-infection timepoints. At late post-vaccination timepoints, both infection-induced and vaccine-induced clones showed marked clonal contraction, consistent with waning T cell responses. In healthy vaccine recipients, vaccine-induced clones were almost all SARS-CoV-2 mono-reactive, with only 1 of 255 cross-reactive with common cold coronaviruses.

Library creation used the immunoSEQ multiplex PCR assay. DNA from the CD4+ T cells that had been cultured and isolated underwent TCR beta CDR3 sequencing. In the original analysis: Non-productive TCR sequences were discarded, and reads were trimmed to the CDR3 region, with only CDR3s of 7 or more amino acids retained. Antigen-specific clonotypes were identified using the MANAFEST web app by comparison of expansion in peptide wells against reference cultures. To count as positive, a clone had to show expansion at FDR<0.05 compared with the reference and with all other wells, an odds ratio above 5, and a frequency above 0.1% in two replicate wells. A clonotype was defined as cross-reactive if the clonotype was significantly expanded both in SARS-CoV-2 spike wells and in at least one common cold coronavirus spike condition. CDR3 similarity was assessed by Levenshtein distance with the stringdist R package, and unrooted trees were built with ape in R 3.6.1. TCRdb re-hosts the immuneACCESS table, in-frame sequences only. Its copies lack some clones; in the studies checked, an unresolved V gene accounts for under half of them, and the cause for the rest is not known. V, J and clone size are those of that table, while D and trimming were read from the DNA. This sample lists 20,000 or so clones; approximately 79% were detected once. The top ten hold more than 9% of the sample.

CDR1 and CDR2, per the germline V gene (reference sequence), are SEHNR and FQNEAQ. Relative to germline, V is 2 bases shorter and J is 9 bases shorter, with 14 bases between their ends. Measured from the cysteine to the phenylalanine, the CDR3 is 15 residues long. Left in the record is the CDR3 DNA by itself, 45 bases read in frame from the first base. In the ViraFEST assay, PBMC were stimulated with viral peptide pools, and antigen-specific CD4+ T cell clonotypes were then identified by expansion using TCR sequencing. After about 10 days of culture, CD4+ T cells were isolated with the EasySep CD4+ T cell isolation kit. Each participant got two doses of an mRNA SARS-CoV-2 vaccine, either BNT162b2 or mRNA-1273. Negative nucleocapsid antibody results before and after vaccination confirmed that the healthy vaccine recipients had no prior SARS-CoV-2 infection. Each well held some 1.9 million PBMC cultured in IMDM containing roughly 4.9% human AB serum, 8.5 to 10 IU/ml IL-2 and gentamicin, along with roughly 10 ug/ml peptides. Half of the culture medium was replaced with fresh IL-2-containing medium on days 3 and 7. Each peptide stimulation condition was cultured in triplicate wells unless otherwise noted. PBMC were separated from whole blood using Ficoll-Paque Plus gradient centrifugation and were then either cryopreserved at -140C or used fresh. The overlapping peptide pools covered the spike proteins of SARS-CoV-2 as well as those of the common cold coronaviruses HCoV-NL63, HCoV-OC43 and HCoV-229E. The QIAamp micro DNA kit was used to extract genomic DNA from the cultured CD4+ T cells.

This TCR came from a human donor who received a COVID-19 vaccine. The source material was CD4+ T cells from PBMCs cultured with HCoV-229E spike peptides, sampled after COVID-19 vaccination. The cell subset or site label, read with the paper, signifies: HCoV-229E spike overlapping peptide pool stimulation. The V and J genes are TRBV7-9 and TRBJ1-6; D gene: possibly TRBD1, on 6 matching bases. At the DNA level, the sequence is TGTGCCAGCAGCTTATCGACAGGAGCGGTTTCACCCCTCCACTTT. Translation gives CASSLSTGAVSPLHF.